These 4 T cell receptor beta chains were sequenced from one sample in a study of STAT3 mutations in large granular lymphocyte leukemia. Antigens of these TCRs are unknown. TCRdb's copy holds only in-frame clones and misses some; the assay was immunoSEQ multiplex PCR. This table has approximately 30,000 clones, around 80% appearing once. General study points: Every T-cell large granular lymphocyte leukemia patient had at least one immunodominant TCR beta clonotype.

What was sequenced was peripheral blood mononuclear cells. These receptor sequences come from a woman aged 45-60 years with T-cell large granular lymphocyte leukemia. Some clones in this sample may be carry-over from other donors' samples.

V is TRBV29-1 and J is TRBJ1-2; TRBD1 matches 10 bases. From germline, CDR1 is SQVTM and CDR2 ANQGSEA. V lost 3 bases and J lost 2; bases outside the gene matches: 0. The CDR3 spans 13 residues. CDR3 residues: CSVEDRGNYGYTF. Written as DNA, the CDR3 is TGCAGCGTTGAGGACAGGGGGAACTATGGCTACACCTTC.

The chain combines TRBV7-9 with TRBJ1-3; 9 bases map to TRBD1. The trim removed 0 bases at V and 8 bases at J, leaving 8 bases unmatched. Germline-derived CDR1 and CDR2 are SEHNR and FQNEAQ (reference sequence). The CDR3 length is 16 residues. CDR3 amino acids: CASSLAGTGPGDTIYF. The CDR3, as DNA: TGTGCCAGCAGCTTAGCGGGGACAGGGCCGGGGGACACCATATATTTT.

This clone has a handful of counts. The CDR3 region has the DNA TGTGCCAGCAAGGGCTTCGCCTACGAGCAGTACTTC. Amino acid sequence: CASKGFAYEQYF. V usage is TRBV14 and J usage is TRBJ2-7; D unclear. The CDR3 length is 12 residues. The V gene lost 7 bases and the J gene lost 2 bases, with 9 bases spanning the gap. CDR1 is SGHDN and CDR2 is FVKESK in the germline V gene.

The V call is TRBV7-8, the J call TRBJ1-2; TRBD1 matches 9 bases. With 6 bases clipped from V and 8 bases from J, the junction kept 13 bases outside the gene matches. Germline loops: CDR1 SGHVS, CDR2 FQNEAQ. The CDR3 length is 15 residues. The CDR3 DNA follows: TGTGCCAGCAGTCATATACGGACAGGGGTTGGAGGCTACACCTTC. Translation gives CASSHIRTGVGGYTF.